These 20 T cell receptor beta chains came from one sample sequenced in a study of T cells in women clearing cervical HPV infection. Repertoires were generated with immunoSEQ multiplex PCR, while TCRdb's copy carries only in-frame clones and drops some. The table for this sample gives around 20,000 clones. The sample was blood buffy coat. Receptors were obtained from a woman aged 18-70 years with a cervical HPV16 infection that either progressed to CIN3+ or cleared (not recorded which).

Comment on this clone: The read is 3 residues too short to cover the CDR3 end, so that end is filled in from the germline J gene. The chain uses TRBV5-1 and TRBJ1-3; TRBD1 might be the D (6 bases). In germline, CDR1 is SGHRS, CDR2 YFSETQ. Trimming removed 4 bases at V and 0 bases at J, with 11 bases between. The CDR3 totals 15 residues. CDR3 residues: CASSPRTASGNTIYF. The sequenced CDR3 bases are TGCGCCAGCAGCCCCAGGACAGCCTCTGGAAACACC.

To note about this clone: The read ends 3 residues before the CDR3 terminus; that terminus is restored from the germline J gene. The chain joins TRBV20-1 to TRBJ2-3; 8 positions agree with TRBD2. The germline CDR1 and CDR2 sequences are DFQATT and SNEGSKA (reference sequence). With V trimmed by 1 base and J by 4 bases, 10 bases remained unmatched. This CDR3 has 16 amino acids. CDR3 protein: CSARGQASGGSDTQYF. The CDR3 DNA, read in part, is TGCAGTGCTAGAGGCCAAGCGAGCGGGGGTTCAGATACG.

To note about this clone: The read is 3 residues too short to cover the CDR3 end, so that end is filled in from the germline J gene. V usage is TRBV7-9 and J usage is TRBJ1-4, with D uncertain. The CDR3 is made up of 14 amino acids. Trimming shortened V by 1 base and J by 4 bases, and 7 bases separated the two germline ends. CDR1 SEHNR and CDR2 FQNEAQ come from the germline V gene (reference sequence). The CDR3 loop reads CASSLVSSNEKLFF. CDR3 DNA (partial): TGTGCCAGCAGCTTAGTGTCCAGTAATGAAAAA.

The part of the CDR3 DNA that was read is TGTGCCAGCAGCATCCGACAGGGTGGTTCACCC. This sequence encodes CASSIRQGGSP. The CDR3, in full, reads CASSIRQGGSPLHF. This sequence joins TRBV7-2 and TRBJ1-6; 7 bases fit TRBD1. The read terminates 3 residues ahead of where the CDR3 ends, so the germline J gene completes it. This CDR3 contains 14 residues. Trimming cost V 5 bases and J 9 bases; bases outside gene matches: 7. The germline CDR1 and CDR2 sequences are SGHTA and FQGNSA.

On this clone itself: The read falls 3 residues short of the CDR3 end, and the missing part is taken from the germline J gene. V and J are TRBV7-6 and TRBJ2-7; 7 bases map to TRBD1. There are 13 residues in the CDR3. Germline CDR1 reads SGHVS; CDR2 reads FNYEAQ. The J segment lost 3 bases and the V segment lost 5 bases, leaving 4 bases of the junction unmatched. The covered CDR3 bases are TGTGCCAGCAGCGTAGGACAGGTCTACGAG. It codes for CASSVGQVYE. The whole CDR3 protein is CASSVGQVYEQYF.

Concerning this clone: The read finishes 3 residues shy of the CDR3 end, and the germline J gene is used to complete it. V and J are TRBV2 and TRBJ1-2; D is undetermined. Looked up from germline, CDR1 is SNHLY and CDR2 is FYNNEI. With 7 bases removed from V and 6 bases from J, the gap between germline ends came to 18 bases. The CDR3 has 14 residues. The sequenced CDR3 bases are TGTGCCAGCAAGGAAGCTCCAAGAGCGGATGGC. It translates to CASKEAPRADG. The complete CDR3 protein is CASKEAPRADGYTF.

Concerning this clone: The read comes to an end 3 residues before the CDR3 does, leaving the germline J gene to fill in the end. V usage is TRBV12-5 and J usage is TRBJ2-7, with TRBD1 as a possible D gene (5 bases). Germline values: CDR1 LGHNT, CDR2 FRNRAP. The CDR3 sequence is 14 residues long. The V end was cut by 11 bases, the J end by 2 bases, with 19 bases between. CDR3 protein: CASSFSTGAYEQYF. The CDR3 DNA, read in part, is TGTGCTTCATCTTTTTCCACAGGTGCCTACGAG.

Concerning this clone: Read sequence stops 3 residues before the CDR3 end, and the germline J gene provides the missing end. This chain links TRBV19 with TRBJ1-4; 7 nucleotides match TRBD1. CDR1 LNHDA and CDR2 SQIVND come from the germline V gene (reference sequence). This CDR3 has 16 amino acids. V trimming: 6 bases; J trimming: 5 bases; junction bases outside the gene matches: 12. The sequenced CDR3 bases are TGTGCCAGTAGCTCCCTCGAGACAGGGCGAAATGAAAAA. Translating it yields CASSSLETGRNEK. The CDR3 in full is CASSSLETGRNEKLFF.

With respect to this clone: With the read ending 3 residues before the CDR3 end, the germline J gene is used to fill in that end. The chain couples TRBV5-1 to TRBJ2-5; 7 bases are a match to TRBD1. Per the germline V gene, CDR1 is SGHRS and CDR2 is YFSETQ. The CDR3 extends over 14 amino acids. V lost 3 bases, J lost 2 bases, and 4 bases stayed unmatched. CDR3 sequence reads: CASSYRQGQETQYF. The DNA read from the CDR3 is TGCGCCAGCAGCTATCGACAGGGACAAGAGACC.

On this clone itself: The CDR3 extends 3 residues past the end of the read, so its final part is completed from the germline J gene. The rearrangement uses TRBV7-2 and TRBJ2-1; D is unresolved. This CDR3 is 11 amino acids long. Trimming removed 5 bases at V and 8 bases at J, with 7 bases between. Germline loops: CDR1 SGHTA, CDR2 FQGNSA. The covered CDR3 bases are TGTGCCAGCAGCCCAGTATATGAG. Its translation: CASSPVYE. The CDR3, in full, reads CASSPVYEQFF.

A remark on this clone: Read sequence stops 3 residues before the CDR3 end, and the germline J gene provides the missing end. The rearrangement joins TRBV6-2 or TRBV6-3 to TRBJ1-1, with D perhaps matching TRBD1 (6 bases). The CDR3 is 13 residues long. Germline V gene data show CDR1 as MNHEY and CDR2 as SVGEGT. The CDR3: CASSTTGNYFAFF. CDR3 DNA, as far as it was read: TGTGCCAGCAGCACTACAGGGAATTACTTC.

Note on this clone: The read falls 3 residues short of the CDR3 end, and the missing part is taken from the germline J gene. V is TRBV7-9 and J is TRBJ2-1; unclear D gene. V lost 8 bases and J lost 5, with 19 bases in between. Per germline, CDR1 SEHNR and CDR2 FQNEAQ (reference sequence). The CDR3 length is 15 residues. Here the CDR3 reads CASEPPKAINNEQFF. The sequenced CDR3 bases are TGTGCCAGCGAGCCACCGAAAGCTATCAACAATGAG.

Comments on this clone: The read falls 3 residues short of the CDR3 end, and the missing part is taken from the germline J gene. The gene calls are TRBV5-1 and TRBJ2-3; 10 bases fit TRBD1. With 0 bases clipped from V and 3 bases from J, the junction kept 1 base outside the gene matches. Germline V gives CDR1 SGHRS, CDR2 YFSETQ. The CDR3 is 15 amino acids. CDR3 DNA (partial): TGCGCCAGCAGCTTGGAGGGACAGGGGACAGATACG. Its translation: CASSLEGQGTDT. In full, the CDR3 is CASSLEGQGTDTQYF.

About this clone: Read sequence stops 3 residues before the CDR3 end, and the germline J gene provides the missing end. The chain uses TRBV11-2 and TRBJ1-1, with TRBD1 matching 10 bases. The germline gives CDR1 SGHAT, CDR2 FQNNGV. J gave up 4 bases and V 6 bases, and 5 bases lay outside the gene matches. This CDR3 region has 14 residues. The DNA read from the CDR3 is TGTGCCAGCAGGCCAGACAGGGGGCTCACTGAA. It is translated as CASRPDRGLTE. The entire CDR3 protein is CASRPDRGLTEAFF.

The sequenced CDR3 bases are TGTGCCAGCACCGGGGTACTAGCGGGGGGAAGAGAGACC. Its protein is CASTGVLAGGRET. The whole CDR3 is CASTGVLAGGRETQYF. The genes are TRBV12-3 or TRBV12-4 and TRBJ2-5; TRBD2 matches 12 bases. The read ends 3 residues shy of where the CDR3 ends; the end is completed using the germline J gene. J gave up 4 bases and V 7 bases, and 10 bases lay outside the gene matches. This CDR3 has 16 amino acids.

To note about this clone: Read coverage stops 3 residues before the CDR3 terminus; the germline J gene supplies the remainder. The rearrangement joins TRBV7-6 to TRBJ2-1; no definite D call. Germline CDR1 and CDR2: SGHVS and FNYEAQ. This CDR3 is built from 15 residues. Trimming removed 5 bases from V and 9 bases from J, with 20 bases in between. The DNA read from the CDR3 is TGTGCCAGCAGCCAAAAGACGAGTGAGCCGGGTGAG. Residues: CASSQKTSEPGE. The CDR3 reads in full as CASSQKTSEPGEQFF. The whole variable domain, remainder taken from reference TRBV7-6 and TRBJ2-1, is GAGVSQSPRYKVTKRGQDVALRCDPISGHVSLYWYRQALGQGPEFLTYFNYEAQQDKSGLPNDRFSAERPEGSISTLTIQRTEQRDSAMYRCASSQKTSEPGEQFFGPGTRLTVL.

CDR3 DNA (partial): TGTGCCAGCGGGCCCGGACAGGGGAGAAATTCACCC. Translation: CASGPGQGRNSP. The full CDR3 sequence reads CASGPGQGRNSPLHF. V is TRBV7-2 and J is TRBJ1-6; 9 nucleotides match TRBD1. The sequence runs out 3 residues before the end of the CDR3; the remainder is reconstructed from the germline J gene. The CDR3 runs 15 residues. Trimming took 8 bases from V and 7 from J; bases not matched to a gene: 9. Germline assignment: CDR1 SGHTA and CDR2 FQGNSA.

In the case of this clone: The read ends 3 residues shy of where the CDR3 ends; the end is completed using the germline J gene. This chain links TRBV7-9 with TRBJ2-2; D not certain. CDR1 and CDR2 from the germline V gene are SEHNR and FQNEAQ (reference sequence). The CDR3 totals 12 residues. The covered CDR3 bases are TGTGCCAGCAGCCAACGCTATGAAAAG. It translates to CASSQRYEK. The entire CDR3 is CASSQRYEKLFF.

Details on this clone: Coverage ceases 3 residues before the CDR3 finishes, and the germline J gene fills in the end. The chain links TRBV30 to TRBJ1-2; a weak D match, TRBD1 (5 bases). CDR3 size: 8 residues. Per germline, CDR1 GTSNPN and CDR2 SVGIG (reference sequence). The covered CDR3 bases are TGTGCCGGGGGGGGC. Translated, it gives CAGGG. The whole CDR3 reads CAGGGYTF.

For this clone: From the germline J gene comes the end of the CDR3, since the read stops 3 residues before it. V is TRBV30 and J is TRBJ2-5, with D possibly being TRBD1 (5 bases). The CDR3 is 14 residues long. Germline-derived CDR1 and CDR2 are GTSNPN and SVGIG (reference sequence). V gave up 0 bases and J gave up 2 bases, with 10 bases separating them. CDR3 DNA (partial): TGTGCCTGGAGTGTACTAAGGGGTCAAGAGACC. As protein: CAWSVLRGQET. The complete CDR3 sequence is CAWSVLRGQETQYF.